These 7 T cell receptor beta chains were sequenced from one sample in a study of graft-versus-host responses after intestinal transplantation. Generated by immunoSEQ multiplex PCR, the TCRdb table keeps only in-frame clones and is missing some. This sample carries some 80,000 clones, approximately 90% of them seen once, and the ten largest clones take 6% to 9%. These receptors have no known antigen. The specimen was unstimulated CD8+ T cells sorted from spleen or lymph node cells, collected before transplant. The receptors were sampled from a human donor who was the organ donor for an intestinal transplant.

This chain connects TRBV29-1 to TRBJ2-7; D unresolved. Trimming left V 7 bases short and J 6 bases short, with 10 bases between. CDR1 SQVTM and CDR2 ANQGSEA come from the germline V gene. CDR3 length: 10 amino acids. The chain's CDR3 is CSAWATEQYF. CDR3 sequence (DNA): TGCAGCGCCTGGGCCACCGAGCAGTACTTC.

V gene TRBV6-6 combines with J gene TRBJ2-7; 13 positions match TRBD2. V trimming: 8 bases; J trimming: 5 bases; junction bases outside the gene matches: 6. CDR1 is MNHNY, CDR2 SVGAGI, per germline (reference sequence). CDR3 length equals 14 residues. The CDR3 DNA reads as TGTGCCAGCGGCACTAGCGGGGGGGCTGACGAGCAGTACTTC. Translating it yields CASGTSGGADEQYF.

The rearrangement links TRBV27 to TRBJ2-1; 13 positions agree with TRBD2. The trim removed 5 bases at V and 10 bases at J, leaving 5 bases unmatched. Germline V lookup: CDR1 MNHEY, CDR2 SMNVEV (reference sequence). The CDR3 is 14 residues long. The CDR3 DNA sequence: TGTGCCAGCAGTGGGGGACTAGCGGGAAGCGAGCAGTTCTTC. Its protein product is CASSGGLAGSEQFF.

This clone has just a few counts. Within the sample, other DNA sequences also encode this same CDR3. This chain connects TRBV4-1 to TRBJ2-1, with D unclear. CDR3 length: 14 amino acids. V was clipped by 1 base and J by 1 base, with 5 bases between them. Per the germline V gene, CDR1 is MGHRA and CDR2 is YSYEKL. The DNA of the CDR3 is TGCGCCAGCAGCCAAGCCGGTTCCTACAATGAGCAGTTCTTC. Amino acid sequence: CASSQAGSYNEQFF.

Details on this clone: Germline and junction disagree at one end, which may indicate a read error. V is TRBV6-1 and J is TRBJ1-3; D is ambiguous. Germline CDR1 reads MNHNS; CDR2 reads SASEGT. The CDR3 contains 14 residues. As DNA, the CDR3 is TGTGCCAGCAGACCACCTTACTCTGGAAACATCATATATTTT. Encoded protein: CASRPPYSGNIIYF.

The chain employs TRBV9 and TRBJ2-7; D not resolved. V was clipped by 0 bases and J by 0 bases, with 10 bases between them. The length of the CDR3 is 15 residues. From germline, CDR1 is SGDLS and CDR2 YYNGEE. The CDR3 protein is CASSVAGDASYEQYF. In DNA form, the CDR3 reads TGTGCCAGCAGCGTAGCTGGGGATGCCTCCTACGAGCAGTACTTC. Based on the CDR3 plus reference TRBV9 and TRBJ2-7, the full variable domain is DSGVTQTPKHLITATGQRVTLRCSPRSGDLSVYWYQQSLDQGLQFLIQYYNGEERAKGNILERFSAQQFPDLHSELNLSSLELGDSALYFCASSVAGDASYEQYFGPGTRLTVT.

V usage is TRBV5-5 and J usage is TRBJ2-1; D remains ambiguous. The CDR3 totals 13 residues. Germline V gene sequence: CDR1 SGHKS, CDR2 YYEKEE (reference sequence). Deletions cut 0 bases from V and 3 bases from J, with 4 bases between. DNA for the CDR3: TGTGCCAGCAGCTTGGACATCTACAATGAGCAGTTCTTC. Translated, it gives CASSLDIYNEQFF.